The rows below give T cell receptor beta chains drawn from one sample of a study of CD8+CD57+ T cells in acquired aplastic anemia. TCRdb passed the reads through MiXCR, listing each CDR3 protein once. The table records 200,000 to 300,000 distinct CDR3 sequences, more than 45% of them present only once. The source material was sorted CD4+, CD8+, or CD8+CD57+ T cells (not recorded which) from PBMCs. These receptors came from a human donor with aplastic anemia. Both conserved end residues are part of each CDR3. D genes are given only for firm matches. The size field is filled for only some rows; it gives once, few, many or a size class.

TRBJ2-1,.,TRBV29-1,.,CSVEGRSSYNEQFF,TGCAGCGTTGAAGGCAGGAGCTCCTACAATGAGCAGTTCTTC
TRBJ2-7,.,TRBV29-1,.,CSVGTVEQYF,TGCAGCGTTGGCACGGTCGAGCAGTACTTC
TRBJ1-6,.,TRBV10-2,TRBD1,CASSVATGGNSPLHF,TGCGCCAGCAGCGTAGCTACAGGGGGCAATTCGCCCCTCCACTTT
TRBJ2-5,many,TRBV4-2,TRBD2,CASSQVSTSGEGVETQYF,TGTGCCAGCAGCCAAGTATCGACTAGCGGGGAGGGAGTTGAGACCCAGTACTTC
TRBJ2-1,.,TRBV9,.,CASSPRSAGRFNEQFF,TGTGCCAGCAGCCCGAGGTCGGCAGGGAGGTTCAATGAGCAGTTCTTC
TRBJ2-7,many,TRBV5-1,.,CASSRDTDYEQYF,TGCGCCAGCAGCCGAGACACGGACTACGAGCAGTACTTC
TRBJ2-1,many,TRBV29-1,.,CSAIAFDPSYNEQFF,TGCAGTGCTATTGCGTTCGACCCCTCCTACAATGAGCAGTTCTTC
TRBJ2-1,many,TRBV7-9,.,CASSKDNYNEQFF,TGTGCCAGCAGCAAAGATAATTACAATGAGCAGTTCTTC
TRBJ2-7,.,TRBV12-3/TRBV12-4,TRBD2,CASRTSGGGSEQYF,TGTGCCAGCAGGACTAGCGGGGGGGGCAGCGAGCAGTACTTC
TRBJ1-6,.,TRBV13,.,CASSPALRGDNSPLHF,TGTGCCAGCAGCCCCGCTTTGCGGGGGGATAATTCACCCCTCCACTTT
TRBJ1-3,once,TRBV12-3/TRBV12-4,TRBD1,CATSDQGQGAEAGNTIYF,TGTGCCACCAGTGACCAGGGACAGGGGGCTGAGGCTGGAAACACCATATATTTT
TRBJ2-7,.,TRBV10-3,TRBD2,CAVSKTRGEADEQYF,TGTGCCGTCAGTAAGACGCGGGGGGAAGCGGACGAGCAGTACTTC
TRBJ1-2,many,TRBV29-1,.,CSVVGRRNYGYTF,TGCAGCGTTGTCGGCAGAAGGAACTATGGCTACACCTTC
TRBJ2-3,many,TRBV2,.,CASTTWERQSTDTQYF,TGTGCCAGCACCACTTGGGAGCGCCAAAGCACAGATACGCAGTATTTT
TRBJ2-7,few,TRBV6-5,.,CASSEVSQQSYEQYF,TGTGCCAGCAGTGAAGTTTCACAGCAATCCTACGAGCAGTACTTC
TRBJ1-5,many,TRBV27,TRBD1,CASSPRGRSQPQHF,TGTGCCAGCAGTCCAAGGGGGCGCAGTCAGCCCCAGCATTTT
TRBJ1-1,.,TRBV6-1,.,CVSSYVFGPEAFF,TGTGTCAGCAGTTATGTTTTCGGACCAGAAGCTTTCTTT
TRBJ1-6,.,TRBV2,.,CASSEDLQGFYNSPLHF,TGTGCCAGCAGTGAAGACCTACAGGGATTTTATAATTCACCCCTCCACTTT
TRBJ1-4,.,TRBV4-3,.,CASSLMASTNEKLFF,TGCGCCAGCAGCTTGATGGCTTCAACTAATGAAAAACTGTTTTTT
TRBJ2-1,.,TRBV6-5,.,CASSYYDTSTHNEQFF,TGTGCCAGCAGTTACTACGACACCTCAACCCACAATGAGCAGTTCTTC
TRBJ2-3,few,TRBV6-4,TRBD2,CASSEEPAGGPSTDTQYF,TGTGCCAGCAGTGAAGAGCCAGCGGGGGGGCCTAGCACAGATACGCAGTATTTT
TRBJ2-1,.,TRBV5-1,.,CASSQRGDQFF,TGCGCCAGCAGCCAGAGGGGGGATCAGTTCTTC
TRBJ1-2,.,TRBV5-4,.,CASSLGGTPHHYGYTF,TGTGCCAGCAGCTTGGGGGGGACACCCCATCATTATGGCTACACCTTC
TRBJ2-7,once,TRBV7-9,TRBD1,CAGSSSGTGDYEQYF,TGTGCCGGCAGCTCCTCCGGGACAGGGGACTACGAGCAGTACTTC
TRBJ2-3,.,TRBV10-1,.,CASSEVGVGDTQYF,TGCGCCAGCAGTGAGGTGGGGGTGGGAGATACGCAGTATTTT
TRBJ2-5,.,TRBV30,.,CAWRHLQETQYF,TGTGCCTGGAGACATTTGCAAGAGACCCAGTACTTC
TRBJ2-5,.,TRBV29-1,TRBD2,CSVEGYPGGTQYF,TGCAGCGTTGAAGGTTACCCGGGAGGGACCCAGTACTTC
TRBJ1-6,few,TRBV7-2,.,CASSLLTRDSPLHF,TGTGCCAGCAGCTTACTAACAAGGGATTCACCCCTCCACTTT
TRBJ2-1,once,TRBV6-5,.,CASSYTASSYNEQFF,TGTGCCAGCAGTTACACGGCGAGCTCCTACAATGAGCAGTTCTTC